The rows below give T cell receptor beta chains drawn from one sample of a study of cytomegalovirus exposure and HLA in healthy donors. This table comes from immunoSEQ multiplex PCR, and its TCRdb copy is limited to in-frame clones, with some not included. The data contain around 150,000 clones, 73% of them singletons. The sample taken for sequencing was PBMCs. These TCRs come from a human donor in good health. The conserved cysteine and the conserved F or W are not part of the CDR3 here. Only some rows state a clone size, as once, few, many or a class for expanded clones.

j_gene,v_gene,abundance,CDR3aa
TRBJ2-7,TRBV9,-,ASSPRGSGVSYEQY
TRBJ1-5,TRBV6-1,-,ASSIRGLRNQPQH
TRBJ2-7,TRBV27,few,ASSLFLRTSGIYEQY
TRBJ2-5,TRBV5-1,-,ASSQEVAGQETQY
TRBJ2-7,TRBV6-1,-,ASSEWGGSYDQY
TRBJ2-7,TRBV10-3,-,AISDLPYEQY
TRBJ1-1,TRBV30,once,AGGQQNTEAF
TRBJ1-1,TRBV2,few,ARTGSSTEAF
TRBJ1-1,TRBV15,-,ATSISRELNTEAF
TRBJ1-2,TRBV28,-,ASSLYGLRFGYT
TRBJ2-3,TRBV5-4,-,ASSSSTDTQY
TRBJ2-4,TRBV11-2,-,ASRFQGIAKNIQY
TRBJ1-1,TRBV5-5,-,ASSLRVGGVGNTEAF
TRBJ1-4,TRBV7-9,-,ASRATGQPNEKLF
TRBJ1-1,TRBV2,-,ASSVSEGETEAF
TRBJ2-5,TRBV9,-,ASSFSGQGQETQY
TRBJ2-5,TRBV7-6,-,ASSLAGLVMETQY
TRBJ2-7,TRBV7-9,-,ASSSGTGGLEQY
TRBJ2-3,TRBV9,once,ASSAGTSLTDTQY
TRBJ2-7,TRBV11-3,-,ASRVASHYHEQY
TRBJ2-7,TRBV30,-,AWIGAYEQY
TRBJ1-5,TRBV5-1,few,ASSPVPGQDQPQH
TRBJ1-5,TRBV27,few,ASSSPGGGNQPQH
TRBJ2-3,TRBV7-8,-,ASSLARGDTQY
TRBJ2-7,TRBV28,-,ASGPRGQGPEQY
TRBJ2-3,TRBV6-6,-,ASSPTRPTQY
TRBJ2-1,TRBV7-9,-,ASSLSSGTYNEQF
TRBJ1-1,TRBV19,-,ASSMSVQGGSVNTEAF
TRBJ2-7,TRBV6-5,few,ASSSNYEQY
TRBJ2-5,TRBV7-2,-,ASSSARTSTLGGETQY